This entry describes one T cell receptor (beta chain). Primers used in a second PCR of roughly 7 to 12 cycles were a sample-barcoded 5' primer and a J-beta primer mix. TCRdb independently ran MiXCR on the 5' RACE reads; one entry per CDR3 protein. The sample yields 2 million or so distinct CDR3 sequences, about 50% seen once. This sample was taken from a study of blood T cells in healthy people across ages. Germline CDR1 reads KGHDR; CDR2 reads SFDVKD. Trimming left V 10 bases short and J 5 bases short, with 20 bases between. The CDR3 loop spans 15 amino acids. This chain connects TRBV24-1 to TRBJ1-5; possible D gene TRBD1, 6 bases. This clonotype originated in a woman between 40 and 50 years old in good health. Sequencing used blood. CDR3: CATILLGAEDQPQHF. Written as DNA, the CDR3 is TGTGCCACTATTTTGCTGGGGGCTGAGGATCAGCCCCAGCATTTT.